These 32 T cell receptor beta chains share one sample of origin, sequenced in a study of blood T cell repertoires in COVID-19 (dated by TCRdb to about 2020). Library prep was done by the immunoSEQ multiplex PCR assay. Entries here come from immuneACCESS through TCRdb and include only in-frame sequences with V and J called. Some clones fail to appear in such tables; in the studies checked, an unresolved V gene covers under half of the shortfall, and the cause of the remainder is unknown. In all, the sample holds around 300,000 clones, and more than 80% of those were seen once. The top ten clones comprise 2.5% to 3% of the sample. The sequencing sample was made of peripheral blood. Source of these receptors: a woman in her thirties with active or convalescent COVID-19.

The chain has TRBV2 and TRBJ1-3; D is unresolved. Germline assignment: CDR1 SNHLY and CDR2 FYNNEI. V was shortened by 2 bases and J by 4 bases, with 9 bases between the two germline ends. CDR3 size: 14 residues. The CDR3 spells CASSESRKGNTIYF. The CDR3 region has the DNA TGTGCCAGCAGTGAATCCAGAAAGGGAAACACCATATATTTT.

V and J are TRBV5-1 and TRBJ2-3; the match to TRBD2 covers 10 bases. Germline CDR1 and CDR2: SGHRS and YFSETQ. The CDR3 totals 16 residues. V shed 0 bases and J 1 base; nucleotides not matched to a gene: 2. CDR3 sequence (DNA): TGCGCCAGCAGCTTGGGCCTAGCGGGGGGCACAGATACGCAGTATTTT. This gives the protein CASSLGLAGGTDTQYF.

The rearrangement joins TRBV29-1 to TRBJ2-1; D possibly corresponds to TRBD2 (6 bases). Germline V gives CDR1 SQVTM, CDR2 ANQGSEA. Trimming left V 1 base short and J 4 bases short, with 23 bases between. The CDR3 loop spans 18 amino acids. DNA of the CDR3: TGCAGCGTTGAAGTGCGGTTGGTCTGGGGGGTCGGTTACAATGAGCAGTTCTTC. Its translation: CSVEVRLVWGVGYNEQFF.

With respect to this clone: This may be a read error: a much more frequent sequence differs by one nucleotide. The chain is built from TRBV4-3 and TRBJ2-1; D unclear. Trimming removed 1 base from V and 0 bases from J, with 4 bases in between. Germline-derived CDR1 and CDR2 are LGHNA and YSLEER. CDR3 length: 14 amino acids. The CDR3 DNA reads as TGCGCCAGCAGCCAAGCGGGCTCCTACAATGAGCAGTTCTTC. Translated, it gives CASSQAGSYNEQFF.

The chain recombines TRBV28 with TRBJ1-4; D may be TRBD1 (6 bases). The CDR3 loop spans 20 amino acids. Germline values: CDR1 MDHEN, CDR2 SYDVKM. Trimming removed 3 bases at V and 1 base at J, with 24 bases between. For the CDR3, the DNA is TGTGCCAGCAGTTTGGTATGGAAACAGGGAGTTGGAGAAACTAATGAAAAACTGTTTTTT. This encodes CASSLVWKQGVGETNEKLFF. Variable domain in full (rest from reference TRBV28 and TRBJ1-4): DVKVTQSSRYLVKRTGEKVFLECVQDMDHENMFWYRQDPGLGLRLIYFSYDVKMKEKGDIPEGYSVSREKKERFSLILESASTNQTSMYLCASSLVWKQGVGETNEKLFFGSGTQLSVL.

The V gene is TRBV5-5, the J gene TRBJ1-3; 7 bases fit TRBD1. CDR1 and CDR2 (germline): SGHKS, YYEKEE (reference sequence). V lost 4 bases to trimming and J lost 8 bases; unmatched junction nucleotides: 9. The length of the CDR3 is 14 residues. This CDR3 reads CASSVATGLDTIYF. The CDR3 DNA reads as TGTGCCAGCAGCGTCGCGACAGGGCTAGACACCATATATTTT.

The chain uses TRBV2 and TRBJ1-1; TRBD1 is a possible D gene (5 bases). V was cut by 2 bases and J by 4 bases, with 14 bases left in between. CDR1 and CDR2 from the germline V gene are SNHLY and FYNNEI. This CDR3 region has 15 residues. CDR3 in amino acids: CASSEWAGLATEAFF. The CDR3, as DNA: TGTGCCAGCAGTGAATGGGCAGGGCTGGCCACTGAAGCTTTCTTT.

The V gene is TRBV30, the J gene TRBJ1-4, with 7 bases fitting TRBD1. Germline V gene lookup returns CDR1 GTSNPN and CDR2 SVGIG (reference sequence). The CDR3 runs 14 residues. With V trimmed by 3 bases and J by 8 bases, 9 bases remained unmatched. In nucleotides, the CDR3 is TGTGCCTGGAGGCCGGGACAGTGGGGAGAAAAACTGTTTTTT. It specifies CAWRPGQWGEKLFF.

This rearrangement joins TRBV28 to TRBJ2-7; unclear D gene. Germline loops: CDR1 MDHEN, CDR2 SYDVKM. The CDR3 loop spans 12 amino acids. The V gene lost 2 bases and the J gene lost 6 bases, with 8 bases spanning the gap. The CDR3: CASSLLVGEQYF. The CDR3 nucleotides are TGTGCCAGCAGTTTACTGGTCGGCGAGCAGTACTTC. The full variable domain, completed using reference TRBV28 and TRBJ2-7, is DVKVTQSSRYLVKRTGEKVFLECVQDMDHENMFWYRQDPGLGLRLIYFSYDVKMKEKGDIPEGYSVSREKKERFSLILESASTNQTSMYLCASSLLVGEQYFGPGTRLTVT.

The chain is built from TRBV5-4 and TRBJ2-6; 7 nucleotides agree with TRBD1. Germline V gene data show CDR1 as SGHNT and CDR2 as YYREEE (reference sequence). CDR3 length equals 15 residues. With 4 bases clipped from V and 10 bases from J, the junction kept 11 bases outside the gene matches. The CDR3 coding sequence is TGTGCCAGCAGCCTGCAGACAGGGAGAGGAAACGTCCTGACTTTC. Translation: CASSLQTGRGNVLTF.

The chain has TRBV19 and TRBJ1-1, with 12 bases matching TRBD1. V lost 3 bases, J lost 4 bases, and 6 bases stayed unmatched. This CDR3 spans 16 amino acids. Germline V CDR1 and CDR2: LNHDA, SQIVND (reference sequence). The CDR3 spells CASSMGQGAFGTEAFF. The CDR3 coding sequence is TGTGCCAGTAGTATGGGACAGGGGGCGTTTGGCACTGAAGCTTTCTTT.

This clone was observed a handful of times. The gene calls are TRBV4-3 and TRBJ1-2; no firm D call. V gave up 0 bases and J gave up 6 bases, with 5 bases separating them. The CDR3 runs to 12 residues. Germline values: CDR1 LGHNA, CDR2 YSLEER. The CDR3 is CASSQDRNGYTF. CDR3 coding DNA: TGCGCCAGCAGCCAAGATCGTAATGGCTACACCTTC.

The chain uses TRBV19 and TRBJ1-5; D not resolved. Germline CDR1 is LNHDA and CDR2 is SQIVND (reference sequence). The CDR3 covers 15 residues. V lost 9 bases to trimming and J lost 2 bases, with 17 bases between them. CDR3 region: CASSPGGFGNQPQHF. The CDR3 bases are TGTGCCAGCTCTCCGGGAGGGTTTGGCAATCAGCCCCAGCATTTT.

The chain combines TRBV3-1 (or the pseudogene TRBV3-2) with TRBJ1-3; D is uncertain. Germline values: CDR1 LGHDT, CDR2 YNNKEL (reference sequence). Trimming shortened V by 4 bases and J by 0 bases, and 13 bases separated the two germline ends. The CDR3 is 16 residues long. The CDR3 sequence: CASSPLDGLSGNTIYF. The CDR3 coding sequence is TGTGCCAGCAGCCCTTTGGACGGACTCTCTGGAAACACCATATATTTT.

The chain links TRBV7-2 to TRBJ2-3, with 9 bases identical to TRBD2. V was pared by 3 bases and J by 2 bases, with 6 bases of the junction left unmatched. Germline CDR1 is SGHTA and CDR2 is FQGNSA. The CDR3 extends over 16 amino acids. The CDR3 sequence: CASSFGRGGVTDTQYF. The CDR3 DNA reads as TGTGCCAGCAGCTTCGGGCGGGGGGGAGTCACAGATACGCAGTATTTT.

Here the CDR3 reads CASSQERGGRGYTF. CDR3 DNA sequence: TGCGCCAGCAGCCAAGAAAGGGGGGGTAGGGGCTACACCTTC. J is TRBJ1-2 and V is TRBV4-1; tentative D call: TRBD1 (6 bases). CDR3 size: 14 residues. The germline V and J ends were trimmed by 0 bases and 8 bases, with 13 bases remaining between them. In germline, CDR1 is MGHRA, CDR2 YSYEKL.

The chain recombines TRBV29-1 with TRBJ2-5; 9 nucleotides align to TRBD2. The CDR3 runs to 15 residues. V gave up 5 bases and J gave up 1 base; unmatched junction bases: 8. Germline assignment: CDR1 SQVTM and CDR2 ANQGSEA. The CDR3 sequence is CSVWDSGGIQETQYF. CDR3 DNA sequence: TGCAGCGTTTGGGATAGCGGGGGCATCCAAGAGACCCAGTACTTC.

The rearrangement links TRBV10-1 to TRBJ1-2, with D uncertain. CDR3 length: 13 residues. V was shortened by 10 bases and J by 1 base, with 13 bases between the two germline ends. The V gene's germline CDR1 is WNHNN and CDR2 SYGVQD (reference sequence). The CDR3 is CATPVRGNYGYTF. Written as DNA, the CDR3 is TGCGCCACTCCAGTACGAGGTAACTATGGCTACACCTTC.

The V and J genes are TRBV7-2 and TRBJ2-5, with 11 bases fitting TRBD2. The CDR3 runs to 16 residues. Trimming took 5 bases from V and 1 from J; bases not matched to a gene: 6. Germline V CDR1 and CDR2: SGHTA, FQGNSA. The CDR3 is CASSQTSGVLQETQYF. The CDR3 DNA is TGTGCCAGCAGCCAGACTAGCGGGGTCCTCCAAGAGACCCAGTACTTC. Full variable domain (remainder filled in from reference TRBV7-2 and TRBJ2-5): GAGVSQSPSNKVTEKGKDVELRCDPISGHTALYWYRQSLGQGLEFLIYFQGNSAPDKSGLPSDRFSAERTGGSVSTLTIQRTQQEDSAVYLCASSQTSGVLQETQYFGPGTRLLVL.

This chain uses TRBV28 with TRBJ2-3; 11 bases fit TRBD2. The CDR3 sequence is 16 residues long. The germline gives CDR1 MDHEN, CDR2 SYDVKM. With V trimmed by 5 bases and J by 4 bases, 8 bases remained unmatched. CDR3 DNA sequence: TGTGCCAGCAGTCCCCGCCTAGCGGGGGGTTCAGATACGCAGTATTTT. The encoded protein is CASSPRLAGGSDTQYF.

The chain joins TRBV11-3 to TRBJ1-3; unclear D gene. V lost 4 bases and J 0 bases, leaving 7 bases between the germline ends. CDR1 is SGHNT, CDR2 YENEEA, per germline. CDR3 length: 14 residues. CDR3 loop: CASSSQSSGNTIYF. The CDR3 DNA reads as TGTGCCAGCAGCTCACAAAGCTCTGGAAACACCATATATTTT.

This chain connects TRBV4-2 to TRBJ2-3; 12 bases match TRBD2. Trimming took 7 bases from V and 6 from J; bases not matched to a gene: 8. The CDR3 runs 15 residues. CDR1 is LGHNA, CDR2 YNFKEQ, per germline. The CDR3 spells CASTLAGGPADTQYF. DNA of the CDR3: TGTGCCAGCACCCTAGCGGGGGGGCCGGCGGATACGCAGTATTTT.

The chain combines TRBV11-3 with TRBJ2-3, with 9 bases that match TRBD1. Trimming at V came to 5 bases and at J to 4 bases, leaving 4 bases not matched to a gene. The CDR3 is 14 amino acids. Per the germline V gene, CDR1 is SGHNT and CDR2 is YENEEA. The CDR3 nucleotides are TGTGCCAGCAGCCCCGGACAGGGGTCAGATACGCAGTATTTT. This encodes CASSPGQGSDTQYF.

The gene calls are TRBV7-9 and TRBJ1-1; D remains ambiguous. V lost 5 bases and J lost 11, with 18 bases in between. From germline, CDR1 is SEHNR and CDR2 FQNEAQ (reference sequence). This CDR3 contains 13 residues. The CDR3 is CASSLLGLLEAFF. The CDR3 nucleotides are TGTGCCAGCAGCCTCCTCGGACTTCTGGAGGCTTTCTTT.

The chain couples TRBV28 to TRBJ2-1, with D unresolved. V shed 6 bases and J shed 13 bases, with 13 bases lying between them. CDR1 and CDR2 (germline): MDHEN, SYDVKM. The CDR3 totals 11 residues. In DNA form, the CDR3 reads TGTGCCAGCAGCCTCCAAGGAGTACAGTTCTTC. This gives the protein CASSLQGVQFF.

The chain uses TRBV6-5 and TRBJ1-2, with TRBD1 matching 8 bases. The junction had 13 bases not matched to a gene; V was cut back by 8 bases and J by 8 bases. The CDR3 contains 14 residues. Germline assignment: CDR1 MNHEY and CDR2 SVGAGI. This chain's CDR3 is CASGRTGRGRGYTF. In DNA form, the CDR3 reads TGTGCCAGCGGACGGACAGGGAGGGGCCGAGGCTACACCTTC.

The chain is built from TRBV28 and TRBJ1-4, with 10 bases fitting TRBD1. With 2 bases clipped from V and 7 bases from J, the junction kept 4 bases outside the gene matches. This CDR3 has 15 amino acids. Germline values: CDR1 MDHEN, CDR2 SYDVKM. In nucleotides, the CDR3 is TGTGCCAGCAGTTTACCGGGACAGGGGTCTGAAAAACTGTTTTTT. The encoded protein is CASSLPGQGSEKLFF.

The genes are TRBV7-9 and TRBJ2-7; 7 bases align to TRBD1. CDR1 is SEHNR and CDR2 is FQNEAQ in the germline V gene (reference sequence). With 3 bases clipped from V and 6 bases from J, the junction kept 5 bases outside the gene matches. The CDR3 extends over 13 amino acids. CDR3 DNA sequence: TGTGCCAGCAGCTTCCCAGGGGGATTCGAGCAGTACTTC. It yields the protein CASSFPGGFEQYF.

The chain is built from TRBV10-3 and TRBJ1-2; TRBD1 agrees at 7 bases. The germline V gene encodes CDR1 ENHRY and CDR2 SYGVKD. This CDR3 is 15 amino acids long. V lost 5 bases to trimming and J lost 4 bases; unmatched junction nucleotides: 10. The CDR3: CAISTDRVQAYGYTF. CDR3 sequence (DNA): TGTGCCATCAGTACTGACAGGGTGCAGGCCTATGGCTACACCTTC.

The table lists this clone with a count of one. The rearrangement links TRBV30 to TRBJ1-6, with 10 positions matching TRBD1. The CDR3 sequence is 13 residues long. Germline CDR1 GTSNPN, CDR2 SVGIG (reference sequence). V gave up 8 bases and J gave up 7 bases; unmatched junction bases: 5. CDR3 nucleotide sequence: TGTGCCCTCGACAGGGGGCGAAATTCACCCCTCCACTTT. Its translation is CALDRGRNSPLHF.

This clone came up once. The V and J genes are TRBV4-1 and TRBJ2-5; 9 bases are a match to TRBD1. Trimming at V came to 4 bases and at J to 5 bases, leaving 5 bases not matched to a gene. The CDR3 length is 14 residues. The germline V gene encodes CDR1 MGHRA and CDR2 YSYEKL. The CDR3 DNA reads TGCGCCAGCAGCCTCCGGGACAGGGAGGAGACCCAGTACTTC. The encoded protein is CASSLRDREETQYF.

The CDR3: CASSHPTGVNEKLFF. CDR3 nucleotide sequence: TGTGCCAGCAGCCATCCAACAGGAGTTAATGAAAAACTGTTTTTT. The V gene is TRBV7-6, the J gene TRBJ1-4; tentative D call: TRBD1 (5 bases). This CDR3 is built from 15 residues. V was cut by 5 bases and J by 4 bases, with 14 bases left in between. The germline V gene encodes CDR1 SGHVS and CDR2 FNYEAQ.